Sequencing of this T cell receptor beta chain was carried out in a study of T cells in Graves' hyperthyroidism and ophthalmopathy. Diagnoses were made from clinical symptoms, serum measures (thyroxine and TRAb), thyroid ultrasound and orbital computed tomography. The CDR3 loop spans 15 amino acids. Trimming took 3 bases from V and 1 from J, leaving 12 bases between them. Germline CDR1 MDHEN, CDR2 SYDVKM. Researchers amplified the TCR beta CDR3 regions from RNA transcripts. When the TCR CDR3 underwent first-round RT-PCR, the HTBI primer set was used. One entry per CDR3 protein, called by TCRdb with MiXCR from the multiplex PCR reads. The table lists about 610,000 distinct CDR3 sequences, about 14% of them singletons.

Sequences were obtained from blood. The genes are TRBV28 and TRBJ1-2; TRBD1 might be the D (6 bases). The sequence was collected from a woman in her forties with Graves' ophthalmopathy. CDR3 sequence (DNA): TGTGCCAGCAGTTTGGGTGGGGGACATAACTATGGCTACACCTTC. Amino acids: CASSLGGGHNYGYTF.